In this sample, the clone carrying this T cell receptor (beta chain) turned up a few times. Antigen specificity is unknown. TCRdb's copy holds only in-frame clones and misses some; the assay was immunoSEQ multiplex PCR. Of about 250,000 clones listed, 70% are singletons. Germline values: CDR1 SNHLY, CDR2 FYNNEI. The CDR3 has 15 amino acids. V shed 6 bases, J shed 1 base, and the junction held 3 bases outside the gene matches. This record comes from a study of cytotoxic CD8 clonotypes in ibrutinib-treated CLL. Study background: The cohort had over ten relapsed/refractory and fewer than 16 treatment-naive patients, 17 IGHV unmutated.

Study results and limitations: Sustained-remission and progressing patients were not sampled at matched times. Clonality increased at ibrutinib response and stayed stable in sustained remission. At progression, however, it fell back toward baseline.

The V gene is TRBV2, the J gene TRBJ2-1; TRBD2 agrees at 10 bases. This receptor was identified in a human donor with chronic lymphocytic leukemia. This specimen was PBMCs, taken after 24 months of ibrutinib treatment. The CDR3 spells CASRETSGSYNEQFF. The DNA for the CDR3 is TGTGCCAGCAGGGAGACTAGCGGGTCCTACAATGAGCAGTTCTTC.